Listed below are T cell receptor beta chains from one sample, sequenced in a study of blood T cells in healthy people across ages. Each CDR3 protein gets one entry after TCRdb re-called the 5' RACE reads with MiXCR. The sample holds under 800,000 distinct CDR3 sequences, roughly 20% seen once. Sequenced: blood. The receptors were gathered from a man between 65 and 85 years old in good health. The CDR3 runs from the conserved cysteine through the conserved F or W. Fields, in order: V gene, D gene, J gene, clone size, CDR3 protein, CDR3 DNA. The D gene is left open where the match is weak. Clone size is not always given. Where it is, it says once, few, many or a class for expanded clones.

TRBV11-2	TRBD1	TRBJ1-2	-	CASSQIRDRGEYGYTF	TGTGCCAGCAGTCAAATCCGGGACAGGGGCGAGTATGGCTACACCTTC
TRBV14	TRBD2	TRBJ2-5	many	CASSQWTGGGTQYF	TGTGCCAGCAGCCAATGGACGGGAGGAGGGACCCAGTACTTC
TRBV29-1	TRBD2	TRBJ2-1	few	CSVEGAGEYNEQFF	TGCAGCGTTGAAGGCGCGGGAGAGTACAATGAGCAGTTCTTC
TRBV28	-	TRBJ1-5	few	CASSPGVQPQHF	TGTGCCAGCAGCCCAGGGGTTCAGCCCCAGCATTTT
TRBV20-1	-	TRBJ1-1	-	CSAGMGSEAFF	TGCAGTGCTGGCATGGGTTCCGAAGCTTTCTTT
TRBV5-1	TRBD1	TRBJ1-5	few	CASSPTPGQNQPQHF	TGCGCCAGCAGCCCGACACCGGGACAGAATCAGCCCCAGCATTTT
TRBV15	-	TRBJ2-5	few	CATSLGPGSGETQYF	TGTGCCACCAGCTTGGGGCCAGGGTCCGGAGAGACCCAGTACTTC
TRBV3-1	-	TRBJ2-6	once	CASSTPVGANVLTF	TGTGCCAGCTCCACTCCAGTCGGGGCCAACGTCCTGACTTTC
TRBV6-1	TRBD1	TRBJ1-2	-	CASIKPGTGGAVGGYTF	TGTGCCAGCATTAAACCCGGGACAGGGGGCGCCGTAGGAGGCTACACCTTC
TRBV28	-	TRBJ2-2	few	CASSYLGPGADGELFF	TGTGCCAGCAGTTACCTGGGACCCGGGGCGGACGGGGAGCTGTTTTTT
TRBV25-1	-	TRBJ1-1	-	CASSDLTRGNTEAFF	TGTGCCAGCAGTGATCTCACCCGGGGGAACACTGAAGCTTTCTTT
TRBV5-1	-	TRBJ2-1	-	CASSFGRGSYNEQFF	TGCGCCAGCAGCTTTGGGCGGGGATCCTACAATGAGCAGTTCTTC
TRBV12-3/TRBV12-4	-	TRBJ2-5	-	CASSFMQKETQYF	TGTGCCAGCAGTTTTATGCAAAAAGAGACCCAGTACTTC
TRBV7-2	-	TRBJ2-1	-	CASSPLVGVGNEQFF	TGTGCCAGCAGTCCCTTGGTGGGAGTAGGTAATGAGCAGTTCTTC
TRBV6-2/TRBV6-3	-	TRBJ1-1	-	CASSYISLNTEAFF	TGTGCCAGCAGTTACATCTCCTTGAACACTGAAGCTTTCTTT